This TCR beta chain was identified during a study of blood T cell repertoires in COVID-19. The protocol was immunoSEQ multiplex PCR, while the TCRdb copy is restricted to in-frame clones and leaves out a portion. The sample shows some 250,000 clones, roughly four fifths of them seen only once. This CDR3 contains 16 residues. The ends were cut back, 0 bases at V and 9 bases at J, with 15 bases in the middle. The V gene's germline CDR1 is SGHDN and CDR2 FVKESK. The V gene is TRBV14, the J gene TRBJ1-6; D is unclear. The receptor's source is a woman aged 18-29 years with acute or convalescent COVID-19. Sequenced input: peripheral blood. The CDR3 protein is CASSQDRGQEGSPLHF. CDR3 DNA: TGTGCCAGCAGCCAAGATCGAGGGCAGGAGGGTTCACCCCTCCACTTT. Full variable domain (missing parts from reference TRBV14 and TRBJ1-6): EAGVTQFPSHSVIEKGQTVTLRCDPISGHDNLYWYRRVMGKEIKFLLHFVKESKQDESGMPNNRFLAERTGGTYSTLKVQPAELEDSGVYFCASSQDRGQEGSPLHFGNGTRLTVT.